The 9 T cell receptor beta chains below come from one sample, sequenced in a study of technical replicates of blood from a handful of donors. Profiling relied on immunoSEQ multiplex PCR, and the TCRdb table lists in-frame clones only, not all of them. The table includes 76,000 or so clones, 91% detected once. Source material: T cells isolated from PBMCs. Receptors originate from a human donor in good health.

The V call is TRBV10-3, the J call TRBJ2-3; D ambiguous. The CDR3 runs to 14 residues. The V and J ends lost 5 bases and 0 bases respectively, with 9 bases between them. Germline loops: CDR1 ENHRY, CDR2 SYGVKD. The CDR3, as DNA: TGTGCCATCAGTCCAGCGACTAGCACAGATACGCAGTATTTT. It codes for CAISPATSTDTQYF.

V usage is TRBV2 and J usage is TRBJ1-2; TRBD1 matches 9 bases. Trimming cost V 9 bases and J 6 bases; bases outside gene matches: 2. CDR1 is SNHLY and CDR2 is FYNNEI in the germline V gene. This CDR3 region has 11 residues. CDR3 amino acids: CARDRGDGYTF. For the CDR3, the DNA is TGTGCCAGGGACAGGGGCGATGGCTACACCTTC.

The genes are TRBV30 and TRBJ1-1; a weak D match, TRBD1 (5 bases). Deletions cut 7 bases from V and 3 bases from J, with 15 bases between. The CDR3 runs 13 residues. Germline V CDR1 and CDR2: GTSNPN, SVGIG (reference sequence). CDR3 sequence: CAYQAGGYTEAFF. The CDR3 DNA is TGTGCCTACCAAGCCGGGGGTTACACTGAAGCTTTCTTT.

The J gene is TRBJ1-5, the V gene TRBV5-1; D is unresolved. Looked up from germline, CDR1 is SGHRS and CDR2 is YFSETQ. This CDR3 contains 13 residues. The V end lost 1 base, the J end lost 5 bases, and 7 bases lay between the germline ends. The CDR3 nucleotides read TGCGCCAGCAGCTTGCTGGGCTATCAGCCCCAGCATTTT. This codes for CASSLLGYQPQHF.

V gene TRBV11-2 combines with J gene TRBJ1-3; D is possibly TRBD1 (5 bases). CDR1 and CDR2 (germline): SGHAT, FQNNGV. The V end was cut by 7 bases, the J end by 6 bases, with 13 bases between. The CDR3 consists of 13 residues. CDR3 residues: CASTLTDKNTIYF. DNA for the CDR3: TGTGCCAGCACCCTGACAGACAAAAACACCATATATTTT.

The chain couples TRBV30 to TRBJ1-2; D not certain. Trimming took 4 bases from V and 7 from J, leaving 16 bases between them. The CDR3 has 13 residues. Germline CDR1 is GTSNPN and CDR2 is SVGIG (reference sequence). The CDR3 nucleotides read TGTGCCTGGATAGGCAGGTTCGTCCGTGGCTACACCTTC. Its translation is CAWIGRFVRGYTF.

This chain uses TRBV30 with TRBJ2-5; D is possibly TRBD2 (5 bases). The ends were cut back, 5 bases at V and 4 bases at J, with 8 bases in the middle. Germline CDR1 and CDR2: GTSNPN and SVGIG (reference sequence). The CDR3 has 11 residues. For the CDR3, the DNA is TGTGCCTGGGACTACGGAGAGACCCAGTACTTC. Residues: CAWDYGETQYF.

In its sample, this clone was seen once. J is TRBJ1-1 and V is TRBV4-1, with D perhaps TRBD1 (5 bases). The germline V gene has CDR1 MGHRA and CDR2 YSYEKL. The V end lost 4 bases, the J end lost 4 bases, and 16 bases lay between the germline ends. The CDR3 has 15 amino acids. This CDR3 reads CASSPRGVGSTEAFF. The CDR3 DNA reads TGCGCCAGCAGCCCTCGGGGGGTTGGAAGCACTGAAGCTTTCTTT.

The genes are TRBV6-5 and TRBJ1-1, with a possible D match to TRBD1 (5 bases). V shed 8 bases and J shed 5 bases, with 18 bases lying between them. CDR3 length: 14 amino acids. Germline CDR1 reads MNHEY; CDR2 reads SVGAGI. The CDR3 DNA reads TGTGCCAGCTCGGCAGGGATAGTTCTGACTGAAGCTTTCTTT. This translates into CASSAGIVLTEAFF.